The 27 T cell receptor beta chains below come from one sample, sequenced in a study of Graves' ophthalmopathy and Graves' hyperthyroidism. The study amplified TCR beta CDR3 regions using RNA transcripts. HTBI primers were used in a first-round RT-PCR, which preceded a second-round multiplex PCR. TCRdb redid the calling of the multiplex PCR reads with MiXCR, one entry per CDR3 protein. The table has 740,000 or so distinct CDR3 sequences, roughly 41% seen once. The source material was peripheral blood. Source of these receptors: an adult man with Graves' ophthalmopathy.

V and J are TRBV7-9 and TRBJ1-2; 7 bases fit TRBD1. J lost 4 bases, V lost 4 bases, and 15 bases had no gene match. This CDR3 contains 17 residues. Germline CDR1 SEHNR, CDR2 FQNEAQ (reference sequence). The CDR3, as DNA: TGTGCCAGCAGCTCCAGGGGGGGCCAGGGGATTGGCTATGGCTACACCTTC. As protein: CASSSRGGQGIGYGYTF. The variable domain in full, completed from reference TRBV7-9 and TRBJ1-2, reads DTGVSQNPRHKITKRGQNVTFRCDPISEHNRLYWYRQTLGQGPEFLTYFQNEAQLEKSRLLSDRFSAERPKGSFSTLEIQRTEQGDSAMYLCASSSRGGQGIGYGYTFGSGTRLTVV.

The chain joins TRBV25-1 to TRBJ2-2; tentatively, D is TRBD1 (6 bases). Trimming removed 5 bases at V and 6 bases at J, with 10 bases between. The CDR3 spans 13 residues. Germline values: CDR1 MGHDK, CDR2 SYGVNS. DNA for the CDR3: TGTGCCAGCAGTAGAAACAGGGCCGGGGAGCTGTTTTTT. Amino acids: CASSRNRAGELFF.

This clonotype was counted ten times or more. The chain couples TRBV20-1 to TRBJ2-7; 7 positions match TRBD2. Germline CDR1 and CDR2: DFQATT and SNEGSKA (reference sequence). Trimming removed 1 base from V and 5 bases from J; junction bases left unmatched: 8. The length of the CDR3 is 14 residues. The CDR3 DNA sequence: TGCAGTGCTAGAGTTCAAGCGGGGTCGAACGAGCAGTACTTC. This sequence encodes CSARVQAGSNEQYF.

In this sample, this clonotype turned up a few times. V gene TRBV9 combines with J gene TRBJ1-4, with D perhaps matching TRBD1 (5 bases). Germline V gives CDR1 SGDLS, CDR2 YYNGEE. The CDR3 consists of 15 residues. V was pared by 0 bases and J by 8 bases, with 14 bases between. CDR3: CASSVGGSAEEKLFF. The CDR3 coding sequence is TGTGCCAGCAGCGTAGGGGGGTCCGCGGAGGAAAAACTGTTTTTT.

CDR3 loop: CASSPYLPGQGKGPVNTIYF. The CDR3, as DNA: TGTGCCAGCAGCCCTTATCTCCCCGGACAGGGGAAAGGACCCGTAAACACCATATATTTT. This sequence joins TRBV2 and TRBJ1-3; 9 nucleotides line up with TRBD1. V lost 6 bases to trimming and J lost 6 bases; unmatched junction nucleotides: 24. CDR3 length: 20 residues. Germline V gene sequence: CDR1 SNHLY, CDR2 FYNNEI. The whole variable domain, remainder taken from reference TRBV2 and TRBJ1-3, is EPEVTQTPSHQVTQMGQEVILRCVPISNHLYFYWYRQILGQKVEFLVSFYNNEISEKSEIFDDQFSVERPDGSNFTLKIRSTKLEDSAMYFCASSPYLPGQGKGPVNTIYFGEGSWLTVV.

This clonotype was picked up a small number of times. V and J are TRBV20-1 and TRBJ2-5, with TRBD2 identical over 9 bases. There are 15 residues in the CDR3. Germline values: CDR1 DFQATT, CDR2 SNEGSKA (reference sequence). V shed 3 bases, J shed 5 bases, and the junction held 10 bases outside the gene matches. In nucleotides, the CDR3 is TGCAGTGCTAGCCGGGCGGGGGGGCCGGTCGAGACCCAGTACTTC. Translation gives CSASRAGGPVETQYF.

This clonotype came up many times. J is TRBJ2-7 and V is TRBV7-9; no definite D call. The germline V and J ends were trimmed by 1 base and 2 bases, with 6 bases remaining between them. The CDR3 has 13 amino acids. Germline assignment: CDR1 SEHNR and CDR2 FQNEAQ (reference sequence). The CDR3 bases are TGTGCCAGCAGCTTAGAAGCTGCCTACGAGCAGTACTTC. This sequence encodes CASSLEAAYEQYF.

The V gene is TRBV2, the J gene TRBJ1-2; 11 bases align to TRBD1. V shed 6 bases, J shed 8 bases, and the junction held 14 bases outside the gene matches. The CDR3 length is 16 residues. CDR1 SNHLY and CDR2 FYNNEI come from the germline V gene. CDR3 region: CASSHDPGQGAWGYTF. DNA for the CDR3: TGTGCCAGCAGCCATGACCCTGGACAGGGGGCGTGGGGCTACACCTTC.

This chain joins TRBV11-2 and TRBJ1-3; D gene uncertain. Germline values: CDR1 SGHAT, CDR2 FQNNGV. This CDR3 has 15 residues. Trimming pared 5 bases from V and 0 bases from J, leaving 11 bases between. The CDR3 bases are TGTGCCAGCAGCCCCTACACTCTCTCTGGAAACACCATATATTTT. It yields the protein CASSPYTLSGNTIYF. Full variable domain (remainder filled in from reference TRBV11-2 and TRBJ1-3): EAGVAQSPRYKIIEKRQSVAFWCNPISGHATLYWYQQILGQGPKLLIQFQNNGVVDDSQLPKDRFSAERLKGVDSTLKIQPAKLEDSAVYLCASSPYTLSGNTIYFGEGSWLTVV.

The chain carries TRBV24-1 and TRBJ1-4; a possible D gene is TRBD1 (5 bases). V lost 4 bases to trimming and J lost 4 bases, with 15 bases between them. Germline assignment: CDR1 KGHDR and CDR2 SFDVKD. CDR3 length: 16 residues. For the CDR3, the DNA is TGTGCCACCAGTGAGGGGCCCAGGAGGAGTAATGAAAAACTGTTTTTT. Its translation is CATSEGPRRSNEKLFF.

This chain joins TRBV25-1 and TRBJ1-6, with D possibly TRBD1 on 6 matching bases. V was cut by 1 base and J by 6 bases, with 13 bases left in between. The CDR3 is 16 amino acids. Per germline, CDR1 MGHDK and CDR2 SYGVNS. CDR3: CASSEFGGVGNSPLHF. CDR3 bases: TGTGCCAGCAGTGAATTCGGGGGCGTTGGTAATTCACCCCTCCACTTT.

The sample holds many counts of this clonotype. The chain links TRBV29-1 to TRBJ2-7; 10 bases align to TRBD1. The germline CDR1 and CDR2 sequences are SQVTM and ANQGSEA. Losses at the gene ends were 4 bases for V and 3 bases for J; bases not matched to a gene: 6. There are 14 residues in the CDR3. CDR3 DNA: TGCAGCGTTGTTATGGGACAGGGGTTCTACGAGCAGTACTTC. Translating gives CSVVMGQGFYEQYF.

The V gene is TRBV24-1, the J gene TRBJ2-1, with D unclear. In germline, CDR1 is KGHDR, CDR2 SFDVKD. V was trimmed by 4 bases and J by 10 bases, leaving 10 bases between them. This CDR3 comprises 12 residues. CDR3 amino acids: CATSDPRQEQFF. In DNA form, the CDR3 reads TGTGCCACCAGTGACCCCCGGCAGGAGCAGTTCTTC.

This clonotype has at least ten counts. The chain carries TRBV5-8 and TRBJ2-5; D gene unclear. Germline V gives CDR1 SGHTS, CDR2 YDEGEE. This CDR3 is 15 amino acids long. V shed 4 bases and J shed 5 bases, with 18 bases lying between them. Here the CDR3 reads CASSMAGPKVETQYF. The DNA for the CDR3 is TGTGCCAGCAGCATGGCCGGGCCTAAAGTCGAGACCCAGTACTTC.

This clonotype came up many times. The chain employs TRBV15 and TRBJ1-3, with 7 bases identical to TRBD1. The CDR3 has 14 residues. Germline V gives CDR1 LNHNV, CDR2 YYDKDF (reference sequence). Losses at the gene ends were 0 bases for V and 16 bases for J; bases not matched to a gene: 12. CDR3: CATSRDSLPGRGYF. Written as DNA, the CDR3 is TGTGCCACCAGCAGAGATTCCCTCCCGGGCAGGGGGTATTTT. Based on the CDR3 plus reference TRBV15 and TRBJ1-3, the full variable domain is DAMVIQNPRYQVTQFGKPVTLSCSQTLNHNVMYWYQQKSSQAPKLLFHYYDKDFNNEADTPDNFQSRRPNTSFCFLDIRSPGLGDTAMYLCATSRDSLPGRGYFGEGSWLTVV.

The gene calls are TRBV20-1 and TRBJ2-2; D is perhaps TRBD2 (6 bases). CDR3 length: 13 amino acids. The V gene's germline CDR1 is DFQATT and CDR2 SNEGSKA (reference sequence). The V and J ends lost 5 bases and 6 bases respectively, with 13 bases between them. The CDR3 region has the DNA TGCAGTGCTTATACTAGCCCCCCCGGGGAGCTGTTTTTT. This sequence encodes CSAYTSPPGELFF.

The gene calls are TRBV19 and TRBJ1-2; no reliable D call. CDR1 is LNHDA, CDR2 SQIVND, per germline (reference sequence). V was cut by 5 bases and J by 0 bases, with 10 bases left in between. The CDR3 covers 14 residues. CDR3 region: CASSPAGANYGYTF. The CDR3 region has the DNA TGTGCCAGTAGTCCGGCTGGGGCTAACTATGGCTACACCTTC.

This clonotype was picked up a small number of times. V gene TRBV7-9 combines with J gene TRBJ2-7; D possibly uses TRBD1 or TRBD2 (5 bases each). This CDR3 spans 18 amino acids. V lost 4 bases and J 5 bases, leaving 27 bases between the germline ends. Germline CDR1 and CDR2: SEHNR and FQNEAQ (reference sequence). The CDR3, as DNA: TGTGCCAGCAGCTCCGCCTACCCCCCGGGGCTTAATAGCGACGAGCAGTACTTC. Amino acids: CASSSAYPPGLNSDEQYF.

There are a few counts of this clonotype. The rearrangement links TRBV29-1 to TRBJ1-4; 8 bases map to TRBD1. The CDR3 sequence is 14 residues long. V dropped 4 bases and J dropped 5; count of bases not matched to a gene: 6. Germline V gene data show CDR1 as SQVTM and CDR2 as ANQGSEA. In DNA, the CDR3 is TGCAGCGTTGTAACAGGGGGGAGGAATGAAAAACTGTTTTTT. This encodes CSVVTGGRNEKLFF.

Concerning this clonotype itself: Here the CDR3 omits its conserved ending phenylalanine or tryptophan, so a read error is the likely source. The chain recombines TRBV29-1 with TRBJ1-2, with TRBD1 matching over 7 bases. Germline CDR1 SQVTM, CDR2 ANQGSEA. The CDR3 is 12 amino acids. V was pared by 0 bases and J by 7 bases, with 2 bases of the junction left unmatched. The CDR3: CSVEEGTVGYTL. CDR3 sequence (DNA): TGCAGCGTTGAAGAAGGGACAGTTGGCTACACCCTC.

This clonotype was detected many times. V and J are TRBV14 and TRBJ1-2; D is unclear. CDR1 SGHDN and CDR2 FVKESK come from the germline V gene. Trimming took off 2 bases at V and 5 bases at J, with 6 bases between the two ends. This CDR3 spans 12 amino acids. The CDR3 loop is CASSQREYGYTF. The CDR3 coding sequence is TGTGCCAGCAGCCAAAGGGAGTATGGCTACACCTTC.

This clonotype was observed a single time. A much larger clone differs from this one at a single base, so this may be a read error. The chain is built from TRBV24-1 and TRBJ2-5; D gene uncertain. This CDR3 is built from 13 residues. V lost 9 bases and J lost 1, with 11 bases in between. Germline loops: CDR1 KGHDR, CDR2 SFDVKD. The CDR3 spells CATSSSIQETQYF. In DNA, the CDR3 is TGTGCCACCTCCTCAAGCATCCAAGAGACCCAGTACTTC.

The chain employs TRBV10-3 and TRBJ2-5, with 12 nucleotides matching TRBD1. The J call may be mistaken, given a closer DNA end match to TRBJ2-7. The CDR3 is 15 amino acids. Germline CDR1 ENHRY, CDR2 SYGVKD. The CDR3 DNA reads TGTGCCAGCAGCTTAACCGGGACAGGGGGCAGCGAGCAGTACTTC. As protein: CASSLTGTGGSEQYF.

The chain employs TRBV7-7 and TRBJ2-5, with D perhaps matching TRBD1 (5 bases). Trimming took off 6 bases at V and 5 bases at J, with 19 bases between the two ends. The CDR3 spans 15 residues. Germline values: CDR1 SSHAT, CDR2 FNYEAQ (reference sequence). The CDR3: CASSSRAPIIETQYF. The CDR3 DNA follows: TGTGCCAGCAGTTCCAGGGCCCCAATCATTGAGACCCAGTACTTC.

This clonotype was recorded at least ten times. V and J are TRBV2 and TRBJ1-5; possible D gene TRBD1, 6 bases. The CDR3 extends over 15 amino acids. V lost 4 bases to trimming and J lost 9 bases, with 19 bases between them. From germline, CDR1 is SNHLY and CDR2 FYNNEI. The CDR3 DNA reads as TGTGCCAGCAGTGGACAGGACGGACGATCGTCGCCCCAGCATTTT. This encodes CASSGQDGRSSPQHF.

V is TRBV30 and J is TRBJ1-1; D not resolved. The CDR3 has 14 amino acids. The germline V and J ends were trimmed by 4 bases and 6 bases, with 18 bases remaining between them. Germline V gene sequence: CDR1 GTSNPN, CDR2 SVGIG (reference sequence). CDR3 in amino acids: CAWNNGRGIAEAFF. DNA for the CDR3: TGTGCCTGGAATAACGGCCGAGGGATCGCTGAAGCTTTCTTT.

This clonotype came up a few times. The V call is TRBV25-1, the J call TRBJ2-2, with 7 bases matching TRBD2. Losses at the gene ends were 5 bases for V and 7 bases for J; bases not matched to a gene: 10. The CDR3 extends over 15 amino acids. Per the germline V gene, CDR1 is MGHDK and CDR2 is SYGVNS. The CDR3: CASSFPAGVDGELFF. The CDR3 DNA reads as TGTGCCAGCAGTTTTCCGGCGGGGGTGGACGGGGAGCTGTTTTTT. Looking up the rest from reference TRBV25-1 and TRBJ2-2 gives the full variable domain: EADIYQTPRYLVIGTGKKITLECSQTMGHDKMYWYQQDPGMELHLIHYSYGVNSTEKGDLSSESTVSRIRTEHFPLTLESARPSHTSQYLCASSFPAGVDGELFFGEGSRLTVL.